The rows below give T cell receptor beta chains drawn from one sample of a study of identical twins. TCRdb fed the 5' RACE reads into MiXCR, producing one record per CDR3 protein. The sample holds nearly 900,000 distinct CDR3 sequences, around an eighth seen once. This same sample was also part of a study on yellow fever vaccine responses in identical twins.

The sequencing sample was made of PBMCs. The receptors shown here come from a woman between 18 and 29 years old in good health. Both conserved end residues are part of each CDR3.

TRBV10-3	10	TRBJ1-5	CAISSSSQHF
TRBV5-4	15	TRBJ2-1	CASRFWGDSYNEQFF
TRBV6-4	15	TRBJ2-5	CASSAQGATGETQYF
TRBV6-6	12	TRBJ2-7	CASSARGYEQYF
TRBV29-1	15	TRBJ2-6	CSVARSDSGANVLTF
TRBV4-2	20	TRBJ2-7	CASSQDSGTSGSYGLYEQYF
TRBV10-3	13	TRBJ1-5	CAIGTASNQPQHF
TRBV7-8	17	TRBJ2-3	CASSLAGLAGVTDTQYF
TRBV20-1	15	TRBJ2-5	CSARGAGIEEETQYF
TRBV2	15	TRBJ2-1	CASKEGGSSYNEQFF
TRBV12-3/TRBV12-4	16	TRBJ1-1	CASSLSSTGPNTEAFF
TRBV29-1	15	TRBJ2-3	CSAVTGINKPDTQYF
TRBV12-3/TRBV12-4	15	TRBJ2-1	CASSRGLAMMGEQFF
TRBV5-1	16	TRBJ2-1	CASSFTISGAPNEQFF
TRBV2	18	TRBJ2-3	CASTGTSGGQLPTDTQYF
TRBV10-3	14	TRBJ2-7	CAISGWDLTYEQYF
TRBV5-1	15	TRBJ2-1	CASSVEKGTSTEQFF
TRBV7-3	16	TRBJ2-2	CASSPGLAGTTGELFF
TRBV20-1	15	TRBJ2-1	CSARGGGTPRREQFF
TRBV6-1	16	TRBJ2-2	CASQGAGTSGTRELFF
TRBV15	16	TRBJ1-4	CATSRTDRGTNEKLFF
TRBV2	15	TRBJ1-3	CASSEYALDGNTIYF
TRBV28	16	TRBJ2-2	CASSFDPRSTGELFFF
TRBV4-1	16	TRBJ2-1	CASSRTGTGGWNEQFF
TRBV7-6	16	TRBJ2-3	CASSLGPSGGLDTQYF
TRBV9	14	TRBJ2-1	CASSGGSRGDEQFF
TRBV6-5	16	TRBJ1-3	CASSYTAGQGRNTIYF
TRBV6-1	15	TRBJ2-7	CASLDYGGSSYEQYF
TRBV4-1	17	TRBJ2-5	CASSQDLAGGLQETQYF
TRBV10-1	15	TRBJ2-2	CASSEKGRGTGELFF
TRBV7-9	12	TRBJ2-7	CASSGTGVEQYF
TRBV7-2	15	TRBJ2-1	CASSLVGGVGNEQFF
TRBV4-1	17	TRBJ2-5	CASSQAFLGGALKTQYF
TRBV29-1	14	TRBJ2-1	CSVEAGAIYNEQFF
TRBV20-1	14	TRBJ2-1	CSASGLPLVNEQFF
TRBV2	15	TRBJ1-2	CASIPDRIYNYGYTF
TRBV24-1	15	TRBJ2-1	CATSDPKDPWREQFF
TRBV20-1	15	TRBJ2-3	CSASDSGRGADTQYF
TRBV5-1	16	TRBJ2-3	CASSLEVAGAPDTQYF
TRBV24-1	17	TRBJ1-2	CATSDSGTGGINYGYTF
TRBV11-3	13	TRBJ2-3	CASGTGWIDTQYF
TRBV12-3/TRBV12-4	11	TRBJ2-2	CASSYSQGLFF
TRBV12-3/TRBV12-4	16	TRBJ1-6	CASSLARRDSNSPLHF
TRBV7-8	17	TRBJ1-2	CASRKTGGIKRKDGYTF
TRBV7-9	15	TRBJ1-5	CASSLGGRSGQPQHF
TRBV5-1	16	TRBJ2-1	CASSLGARQGHNEQFF